This section outlines one T cell receptor (beta chain) sequence together with its context. Its antigen is not yet known. Base qualities were left out, and no much larger clone turns up one base away. The source of the sample is a study of technical replicates of blood from a handful of donors (dated by TCRdb to the late 2010s). Preparation of the library involved the immunoSEQ multiplex PCR assay. The clones in this table, taken by TCRdb from immuneACCESS, are in-frame only. Not every clone is retained; where verified, under half of the shortfall comes from an unresolved V gene, and the cause of the rest is unknown. Recorded for this sample are some 73,000 clones; roughly 90% of them occurred a single time. Together, the top ten hold approximately 4.4% of the sample. V and J are trimmed by 1 base and 5 bases, and the gene matches miss 9 bases of the junction. The CDR3 starts with the cysteine, ends with the phenylalanine, and has 16 residues. Only the CDR3 part of the read is kept: 48 bases, read in frame from the first base. Looking up the germline V gene (reference sequence) yields CDR1 SEHNR and CDR2 FQNEAQ.

The chain links TRBV7-9 with TRBJ1-2, and 8 junction bases match TRBD1. Sequencing input: PBMCs. The TCR originated in a human donor in good health. Some clones in this sample may be carry-over from other donors' samples. The DNA sequence reads TGTGCCAGCAGCTTAGGACAGGGGAAAGTCAAATATGGCTACACCTTC. The resulting protein is CASSLGQGKVKYGYTF.